This note documents a single T cell receptor (beta chain) sequence. The entry originates in a study of blood T cells in healthy people across ages. The use of a sample-barcoded 5' primer and a J-beta primer mix characterized a second PCR of about 6 to 11 cycles. TCRdb ran MiXCR on the 5' RACE reads and lists one entry per CDR3 protein. This table holds 600,000 to 1,000,000 distinct CDR3 sequences, 55% to 70% found once. Germline V gene sequence: CDR1 SNHLY, CDR2 FYNNEI. The V end was cut by 3 bases, the J end by 5 bases, with 8 bases between. This CDR3 has 13 amino acids. The sequencing sample was made of blood. The receptor comes from a man in his thirties or forties in good health. The rearrangement uses TRBV2 and TRBJ1-5; D unresolved. As DNA, the CDR3 is TGTGCCAGCAGTGACGAGGGATATCAGCCCCAGCATTTT. This codes for CASSDEGYQPQHF.